The present entry profiles one T cell receptor (beta chain) with its context. The CDR3 totals 15 residues. Looked up from germline, CDR1 is SGHRS and CDR2 is YFSETQ. Trimming took 0 bases from V and 6 from J, leaving 13 bases between them. This record comes from a study of blood T cell repertoires in COVID-19. Study-wide context: COVID-19 samples collected from the United States, Italy and Spain covered acute and convalescent phases. PBMCs, B-cell-depleted T cells, or T cells were the source of the cDNA or gDNA that made up the material.

The protocol was immunoSEQ multiplex PCR, while the TCRdb copy is restricted to in-frame clones and leaves out a portion. The data show 400,000 or so clones, with over 75% seen just once and around 1.1% held by the top ten. The study assigned cohorts using participant-reported clinical history. The V gene is TRBV5-1, the J gene TRBJ1-5; the D gene is possibly TRBD1 (6 bases). The material sequenced was PBMCs or T cells enriched from blood (not recorded which). This receptor was taken from a man aged 25-45 years who had recovered from COVID-19. The CDR3 loop is CASSLDGGHGQPQHF. Written as DNA, the CDR3 is TGCGCCAGCAGCTTGGACGGGGGGCATGGTCAGCCCCAGCATTTT.